This T cell receptor beta chain was captured by sequencing in a study of metastatic and nonmetastatic thyroid tumors. Study-wide background: It was across blood and tumor or nodule tissue from malignant and benign thyroid patients that repertoires were compared.

TCRdb redid the clone calls on the PCR reads using MiXCR. In the table there are 25,000 to 30,000 clones, roughly 16% of which are singletons. This clone was seen at least ten times. All patients were untreated before thyroid surgery. The specimen was blood. This receptor was taken from a female donor with papillary thyroid cancer or a benign thyroid nodule (not recorded which). Some clones in this sample may be carry-over from other donors' samples.

CDR3 in amino acids: CASSRVVRGNTEAFF. For the CDR3, the DNA is TGTGCCAGCAGCCGGGTGGTCAGGGGGAACACTGAAGCTTTCTTT. The chain couples TRBV14 to TRBJ1-1, with D perhaps TRBD1 (6 bases). Germline assignment: CDR1 SGHDN and CDR2 FVKESK. V dropped 4 bases and J dropped 1 base, with 13 bases sitting between them. The CDR3 has 15 amino acids.